This T cell receptor beta chain was captured in a study of blood T cell repertoires in COVID-19. On the study more broadly: T cells, B-cell-depleted T cells, or PBMCs supplied cDNA or gDNA.

Per the study methods: Scientists estimated how many nucleated cells there were by amplifying reference gene primers. The protocol was immunoSEQ multiplex PCR, while the TCRdb copy is restricted to in-frame clones and leaves out a portion. The V and J calls and the clone size are those of that table, but D and trimming were determined from the DNA. The table records 35,000 to 40,000 clones, around 84% of them present only once. Seattle cases were enrolled at active infection and followed longitudinally. The CDR3 consists of 14 residues. Germline V gene data show CDR1 as SEHNR and CDR2 as FQNEAQ (reference sequence). After removal of 2 bases from V and 4 bases from J, the junction contained 4 bases not matched to a gene.

The specimen was peripheral blood. This chain joins TRBV7-9 and TRBJ1-1; TRBD1 matches 7 bases. The TCR was taken from a man between 60 and 75 years old with COVID-19, enrolled during active disease. In DNA, the CDR3 is TGTGCCAGCAGCTTAAAGGGGGCGCCCACTGAAGCTTTCTTT. As protein: CASSLKGAPTEAFF.